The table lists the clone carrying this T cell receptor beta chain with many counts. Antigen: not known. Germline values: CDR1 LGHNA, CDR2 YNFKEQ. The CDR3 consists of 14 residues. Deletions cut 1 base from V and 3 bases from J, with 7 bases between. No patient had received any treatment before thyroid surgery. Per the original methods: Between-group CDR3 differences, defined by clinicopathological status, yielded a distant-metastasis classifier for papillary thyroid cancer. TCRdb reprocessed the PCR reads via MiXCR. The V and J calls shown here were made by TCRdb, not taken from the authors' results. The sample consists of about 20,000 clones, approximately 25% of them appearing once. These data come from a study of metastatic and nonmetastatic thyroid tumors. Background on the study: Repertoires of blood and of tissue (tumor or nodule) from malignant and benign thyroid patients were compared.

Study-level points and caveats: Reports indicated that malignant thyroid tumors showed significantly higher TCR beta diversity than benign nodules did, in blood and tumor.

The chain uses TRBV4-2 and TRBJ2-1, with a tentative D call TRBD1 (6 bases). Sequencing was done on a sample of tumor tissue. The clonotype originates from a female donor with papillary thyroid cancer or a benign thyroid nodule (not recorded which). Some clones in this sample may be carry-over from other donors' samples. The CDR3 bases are TGTGCCAGCAGCCAAGGGGGGCTCTACAATGAGCAGTTCTTC. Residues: CASSQGGLYNEQFF.